A selection of T cell receptor beta chains follows, all from one sample in a study of OX40 agonist ivuxolimab in advanced cancers. The table came from immunoSEQ multiplex PCR; TCRdb's copy has only in-frame clones and leaves some out. The profile shows some 59,000 clones, more than 65% of them singletons. The specimen comprised CD4+ or CD8+ T cells sorted from blood, sampled in a trial of the OX40 agonist ivuxolimab. The receptor source for this set is an adult with an advanced solid tumor such as melanoma, head and neck, liver or kidney cancer. CDR3s include the opening cysteine and the closing phenylalanine or tryptophan. D genes are given only for firm matches. Clone sizes are given selectively: once, few, many, or a class where the clone is expanded.

TRBV7-2	TRBD2	-	TRBJ2-1	CASSLAGTSGGGHNEQFF	TGTGCCAGCAGCTTAGCCGGGACTAGCGGGGGGGGCCACAATGAGCAGTTCTTC
TRBV11-3	-	once	TRBJ1-1	CASSLDPASEAFF	TGTGCCAGCAGCTTAGATCCTGCCTCTGAAGCTTTCTTT
TRBV19	-	once	TRBJ1-4	CASHLRGATNEKLFF	TGTGCCAGCCATCTTCGGGGGGCCACTAATGAAAAACTGTTTTTT
TRBV7-2	-	-	TRBJ1-6	CASSLTRAGSSYNSPLHF	TGTGCCAGCAGCTTAACGCGGGCGGGGAGCTCCTATAATTCACCCCTCCACTTT
TRBV7-6	-	-	TRBJ2-7	CASSSSGTVSSYEQYF	TGTGCCAGCAGCTCCTCCGGGACCGTGAGCTCCTACGAGCAGTACTTC
TRBV4-2	TRBD1	-	TRBJ1-5	CASSRTGFNQPQHF	TGTGCCAGCAGCCGGACAGGGTTTAATCAGCCCCAGCATTTT
TRBV7-2	TRBD2	-	TRBJ2-7	CASSHSGGEQYF	TGTGCCAGCAGTCATAGCGGGGGCGAGCAGTACTTC
TRBV28	-	-	TRBJ1-3	CASSPDPRNTIYF	TGTGCCAGCAGTCCGGACCCCAGAAACACCATATATTTT
TRBV9	TRBD1	-	TRBJ1-6	CASSFGTGSNSPLHF	TGTGCCAGCAGCTTCGGGACAGGGTCTAATTCACCCCTCCACTTT
TRBV25-1	TRBD1	few	TRBJ1-3	CASSSMRGQGSPIYF	TGTGCCAGCTCGAGTATGAGGGGACAGGGTAGCCCCATATATTTT
TRBV18	-	-	TRBJ1-3	CASSRLIEGSSSGNTIYF	TGTGCCAGCTCACGTCTTATCGAGGGGTCGAGCTCTGGAAACACCATATATTTT
TRBV7-9	-	few	TRBJ1-6	CASSPAGTPNSPLHF	TGTGCCAGCAGCCCTGCTGGGACACCAAATTCACCCCTCCACTTT
TRBV10-3	-	-	TRBJ2-5	CAIRGGSEETQYF	TGTGCCATCAGGGGGGGCTCGGAAGAGACCCAGTACTTC
TRBV2	-	-	TRBJ1-5	CASRSSGNQPQHF	TGTGCCAGCAGGTCCTCAGGGAATCAGCCCCAGCATTTT
TRBV6-1	TRBD2	-	TRBJ2-7	CANSVIAGVYEQYF	TGTGCCAACAGTGTCATAGCGGGGGTCTACGAGCAGTACTTC
TRBV19	-	once	TRBJ1-3	CASSGWGQVRSGNTIYF	TGTGCCAGCTCGGGGTGGGGGCAGGTCCGCTCTGGAAACACCATATATTTT
TRBV2	-	-	TRBJ1-5	CASSETTGWGQPQHF	TGTGCCAGCAGTGAAACCACAGGCTGGGGACAGCCCCAGCATTTT
TRBV7-3	-	-	TRBJ2-1	CASSLNPAGSSYNEQFF	TGTGCCAGCAGCTTAAATCCAGCGGGCAGCTCCTACAATGAGCAGTTCTTC
TRBV6-4	-	-	TRBJ1-1	CASSVGSGQAFF	TGTGCCAGCAGTGTGGGTTCGGGCCAAGCTTTCTTT
TRBV4-3	TRBD2	-	TRBJ2-1	CASSQEASGSYNEQFF	TGCGCCAGCAGCCAAGAGGCTAGCGGCTCCTACAATGAGCAGTTCTTC
TRBV28	TRBD2	-	TRBJ2-3	CASSWTSGRNTQYF	TGTGCCAGCAGTTGGACTAGCGGTAGAAATACGCAGTATTTT
TRBV27	TRBD1	-	TRBJ2-6	CASSTDRVALGANVLTF	TGTGCCAGCAGCACGGACAGGGTGGCTCTGGGGGCCAACGTCCTGACTTTC
TRBV9	-	-	TRBJ1-2	CASSVDQGTYGYTF	TGTGCCAGCAGCGTAGACCAGGGGACCTATGGCTACACCTTC
TRBV19	-	-	TRBJ2-1	CASSMPSQPYNEQFF	TGTGCCAGTAGTATGCCCTCGCAGCCATACAATGAGCAGTTCTTC
TRBV27	-	once	TRBJ2-3	CASSFRGFDTQYF	TGTGCCAGCAGTTTCCGGGGCTTCGATACGCAGTATTTT